This T cell receptor (beta chain) was found in a study of control samples from healthy donors and cancer patients (dated by TCRdb to about 2020). Library preparation used the immunoSEQ multiplex PCR assay. The immuneACCESS repertoire file appears here via TCRdb, limited to in-frame rearrangements. These files lack a portion of the clones; in checked studies, under half of the deficit traces to unresolved V genes, and the cause of the others is not known. The sample records tens of thousands of clones, about 90% of which are singletons. The ten most abundant clones make up approximately 2.5% of the sample. Its CDR3 holds 14 amino acids, cysteine through phenylalanine. The CDR3 DNA has 42 bases and is translated from base 1. CDR1 is given as MNHEY and CDR2 as SMNVEV, both from the germline V gene (reference sequence). V and J are truncated by 6 bases and 7 bases respectively, leaving an intervening sequence of 15 bases.

Details on this clone: The target of this receptor is not known. No much larger clone is present one base from it, and per-base qualities are unavailable.

The source material was PBMCs. Recombination joined TRBV27 with TRBJ1-4; a tentative D match to TRBD1 spans 6 bases. The TCR sequence derives from a woman aged 45-59 years with head and neck cancer. The sequenced DNA: TGTGCCAGCAGATTCCGGGGGCAAGGTGAAAAACTGTTTTTT. Its coded protein is CASRFRGQGEKLFF.